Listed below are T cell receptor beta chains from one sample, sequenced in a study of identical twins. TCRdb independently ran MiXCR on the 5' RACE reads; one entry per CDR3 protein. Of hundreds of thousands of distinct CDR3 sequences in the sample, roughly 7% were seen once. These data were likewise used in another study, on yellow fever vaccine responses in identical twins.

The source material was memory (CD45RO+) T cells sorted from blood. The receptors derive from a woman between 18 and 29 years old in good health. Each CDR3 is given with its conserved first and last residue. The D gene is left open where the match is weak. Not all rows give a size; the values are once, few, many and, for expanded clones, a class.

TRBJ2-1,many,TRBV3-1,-,TGTGCCAGCAGCCAAGCTCCAACCGGGAGATTTGCGCAGTTCTTC,CASSQAPTGRFAQFF
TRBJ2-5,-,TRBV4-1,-,TGCGCCAGCAGTTTCCAGGGAGCGGGTGAGACCCAGTACTTC,CASSFQGAGETQYF
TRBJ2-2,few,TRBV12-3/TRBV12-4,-,TGTGCCAGCAACGCAAGGGGGGGTTGGCCCGGGGAGCTGTTTTTT,CASNARGGWPGELFF
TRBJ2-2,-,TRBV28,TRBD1,TGTGCCAGCAGCTTAAACAGGGGGCTGTACACCGGGGAGCTGTTTTTT,CASSLNRGLYTGELFF
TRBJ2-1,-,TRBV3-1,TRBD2,TGTGCCAGCAGCCAAGGGGCGGGAGTCTTTCGGCAGTTCTTC,CASSQGAGVFRQFF
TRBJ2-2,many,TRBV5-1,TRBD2,TGCGCCAGCAGCTCGACCATGCGGGAGGGTACCGGGGAGCTGTTTTTT,CASSSTMREGTGELFF
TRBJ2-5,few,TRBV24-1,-,TGTGCCACCAGTGATTCCAAACTAGGGACCCCGGGTGAGACCCAGTACTTC,CATSDSKLGTPGETQYF
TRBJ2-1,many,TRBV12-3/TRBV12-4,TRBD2,TGTGCCACCCAAAGGAACCTAGCGGGGGGGCTTCATGAGCAGTTCTTC,CATQRNLAGGLHEQFF
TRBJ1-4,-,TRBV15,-,TGTGCCACCAGCAGAGATCTAGAGGGCATGGGGAAACTGTTTTTT,CATSRDLEGMGKLFF
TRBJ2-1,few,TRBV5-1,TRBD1,TGCGCCAGCAGCCCCGGACCCTCGACAGGGGGCGATGAGCAGTTCTTC,CASSPGPSTGGDEQFF
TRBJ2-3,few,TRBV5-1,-,TGCGCCAGCAGCTACTCTAGTTTCTCGGCCACAGATACGCAGTATTTT,CASSYSSFSATDTQYF
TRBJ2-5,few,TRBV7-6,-,TGTGCCAGCAGCTTAGCGCGGATCGGTCAAGAGACCCAGTACTTC,CASSLARIGQETQYF
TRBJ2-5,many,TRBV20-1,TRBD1,TGCAGTGCGAGGGACAGGAGATTACAAGAGACCCAGTACTTC,CSARDRRLQETQYF
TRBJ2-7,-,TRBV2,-,TGTGCCAGCAGTGAAGCCCTTACGCTATTACAGCAGTACTTC,CASSEALTLLQQYF
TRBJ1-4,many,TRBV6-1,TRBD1,TGTGCCAGCAGTCCGGGACAGGATACAACTAATGAAAAACTGTTTTTT,CASSPGQDTTNEKLFF
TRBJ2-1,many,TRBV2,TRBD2,TGTGCCAGCAGTGAGGGTTTGGCTAGCGGCCTGAATGAGCAGTTCTTC,CASSEGLASGLNEQFF
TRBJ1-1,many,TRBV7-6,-,TGTGCCAGCAGCTTAGAAGGAAGCACTGAAGCTTTCTTT,CASSLEGSTEAFF
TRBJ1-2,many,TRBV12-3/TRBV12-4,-,TGTGCCAGCACTCTCACTGCGGGTTATGGCTACACCTTC,CASTLTAGYGYTF
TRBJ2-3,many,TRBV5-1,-,TGCGCCAGCAGGGAAAGGACGGCTAGCACAGATACGCAGTATTTT,CASRERTASTDTQYF
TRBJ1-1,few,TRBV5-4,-,TGTGCCAGCAGCTGGACAGTTAATGGGGGAGCTTTCTTT,CASSWTVNGGAFF
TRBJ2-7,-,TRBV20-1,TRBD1,TGCAGTGCTAGTTTAGGGACAGGGGCCTACGAGCAGTACTTC,CSASLGTGAYEQYF
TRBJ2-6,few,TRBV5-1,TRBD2,TGCGCCAGCAGCTTGGGGGGGGGATACGGACCTCAAAGACCTTCTGGGGCCAACGTCCTGACTTTC,CASSLGGGYGPQRPSGANVLTF
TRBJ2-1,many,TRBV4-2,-,TGTGCCAGCAGCCAAGATGGGGAGTTCAATGAGCAGTTCTTC,CASSQDGEFNEQFF
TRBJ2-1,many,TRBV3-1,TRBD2,TGTGCCAGCAGCCCTACTGGACTAGCGACCTACAATGAGCAGTTCTTC,CASSPTGLATYNEQFF